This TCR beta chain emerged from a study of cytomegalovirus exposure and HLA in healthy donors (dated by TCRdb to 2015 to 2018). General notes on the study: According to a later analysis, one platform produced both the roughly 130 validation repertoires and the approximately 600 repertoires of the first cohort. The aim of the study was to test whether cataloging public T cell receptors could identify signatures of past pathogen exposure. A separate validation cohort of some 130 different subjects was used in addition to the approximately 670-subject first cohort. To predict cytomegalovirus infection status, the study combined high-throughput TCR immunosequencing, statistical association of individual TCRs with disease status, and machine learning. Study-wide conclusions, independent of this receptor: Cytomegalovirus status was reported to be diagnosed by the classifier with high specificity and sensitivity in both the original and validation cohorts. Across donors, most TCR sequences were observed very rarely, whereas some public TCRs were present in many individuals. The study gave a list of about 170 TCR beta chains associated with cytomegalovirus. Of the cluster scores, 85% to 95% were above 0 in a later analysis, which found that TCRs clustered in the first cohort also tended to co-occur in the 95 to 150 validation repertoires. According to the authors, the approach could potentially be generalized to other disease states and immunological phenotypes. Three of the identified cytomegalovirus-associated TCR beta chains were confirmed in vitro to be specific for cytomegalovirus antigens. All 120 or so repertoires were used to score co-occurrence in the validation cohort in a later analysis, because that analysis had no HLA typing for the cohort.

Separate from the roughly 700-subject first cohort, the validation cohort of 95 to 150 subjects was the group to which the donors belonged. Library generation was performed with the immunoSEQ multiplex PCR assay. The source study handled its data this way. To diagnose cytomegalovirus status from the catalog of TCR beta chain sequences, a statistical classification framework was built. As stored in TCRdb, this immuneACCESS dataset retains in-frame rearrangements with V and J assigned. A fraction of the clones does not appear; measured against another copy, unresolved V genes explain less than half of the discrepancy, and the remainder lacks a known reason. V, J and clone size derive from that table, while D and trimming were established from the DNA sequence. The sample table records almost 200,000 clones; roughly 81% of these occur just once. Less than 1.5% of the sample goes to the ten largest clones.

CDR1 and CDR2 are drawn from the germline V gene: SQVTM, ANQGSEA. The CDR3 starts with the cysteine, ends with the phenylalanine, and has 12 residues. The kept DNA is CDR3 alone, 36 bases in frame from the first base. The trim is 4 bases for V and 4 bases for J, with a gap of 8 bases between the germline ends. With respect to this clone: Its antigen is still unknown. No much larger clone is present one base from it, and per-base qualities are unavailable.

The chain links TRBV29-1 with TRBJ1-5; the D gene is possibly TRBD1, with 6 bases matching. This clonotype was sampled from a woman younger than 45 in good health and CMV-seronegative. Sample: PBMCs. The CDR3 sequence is CSVGGQNQPQHF. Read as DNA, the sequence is TGCAGCGTTGGCGGACAGAATCAGCCCCAGCATTTT.